This TCR beta chain originates from a study of CD8 T cells in Susac syndrome. Reverse transcription of about 0.5 to 1 ug RNA was carried out with random hexamers. One entry per CDR3 protein results from TCRdb running MiXCR on the immunoSEQ multiplex PCR reads. The sample contains 180,000 or so distinct CDR3 sequences, around 94% of which appear only once. The sequenced sample consisted of CD4+ T cells from PBMCs. The sequence came from a human donor in good health.

CDR3 sequence: CASSSGLAGEPYNEQFF. The CDR3 coding sequence is TGCGCCAGCAGCTCCGGACTAGCGGGGGAACCCTACAATGAGCAGTTCTTC. The chain combines TRBV5-1 with TRBJ2-1, with 13 bases that match TRBD2. Germline-derived CDR1 and CDR2 are SGHRS and YFSETQ. The CDR3 is 17 residues long. The J segment lost 2 bases and the V segment lost 3 bases, leaving 5 bases of the junction unmatched.